This T cell receptor beta chain is from a study of blood T cell repertoires in COVID-19. Across the whole study: Researchers got acute and convalescent COVID-19 samples from the United States, Italy and Spain.

Germline CDR1 reads MNHEY; CDR2 reads SVGAGI. This CDR3 has 15 amino acids. The ends lost 1 base at V and 0 bases at J; junction bases unmatched: 2. How the authors handled the data: Counts of nucleated cells, estimated from reference gene primer amplification, were obtained. Clones were sequenced by immunoSEQ multiplex PCR, and TCRdb holds only the in-frame ones, with some missing. That table furnishes V, J and clone size, whereas the DNA furnished D and trimming. The sample includes more than 85,000 clones, around 80% of them seen just once. Sequencing input: peripheral blood. This TCR was sampled from a man in his 70s with acute or convalescent COVID-19. The chain carries TRBV6-5 and TRBJ1-1; 7 bases fit TRBD1. The CDR3 here is CASSYWTGMNTEAFF. Here the CDR3 DNA reads TGTGCCAGCAGTTACTGGACAGGCATGAACACTGAAGCTTTCTTT.